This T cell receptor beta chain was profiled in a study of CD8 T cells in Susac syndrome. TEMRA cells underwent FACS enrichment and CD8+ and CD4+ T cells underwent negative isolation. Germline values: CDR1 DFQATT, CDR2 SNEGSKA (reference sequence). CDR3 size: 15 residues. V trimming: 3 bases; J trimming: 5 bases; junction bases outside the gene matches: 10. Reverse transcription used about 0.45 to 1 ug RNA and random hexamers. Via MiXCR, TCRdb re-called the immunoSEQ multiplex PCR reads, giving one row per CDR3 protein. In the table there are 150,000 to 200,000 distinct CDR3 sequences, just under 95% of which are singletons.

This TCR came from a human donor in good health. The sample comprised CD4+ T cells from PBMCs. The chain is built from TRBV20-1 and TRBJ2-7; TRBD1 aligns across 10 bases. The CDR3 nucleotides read TGCAGTGCTAGTTATTCCGGACAGGGGGTCCACGAGCAGTACTTC. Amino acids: CSASYSGQGVHEQYF.